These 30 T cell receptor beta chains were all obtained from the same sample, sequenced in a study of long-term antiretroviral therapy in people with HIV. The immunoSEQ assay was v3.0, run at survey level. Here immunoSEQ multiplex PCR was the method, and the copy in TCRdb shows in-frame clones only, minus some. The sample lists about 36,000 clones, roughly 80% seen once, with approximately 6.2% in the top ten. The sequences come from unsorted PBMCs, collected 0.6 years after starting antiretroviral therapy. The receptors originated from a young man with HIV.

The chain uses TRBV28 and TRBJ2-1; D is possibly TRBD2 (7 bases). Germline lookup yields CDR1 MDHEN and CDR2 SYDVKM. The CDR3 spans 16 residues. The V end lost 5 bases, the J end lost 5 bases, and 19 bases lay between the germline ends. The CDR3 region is CASSRMGGQFDNEQFF. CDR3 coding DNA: TGTGCCAGCAGTAGAATGGGGGGGCAGTTTGACAATGAGCAGTTCTTC.

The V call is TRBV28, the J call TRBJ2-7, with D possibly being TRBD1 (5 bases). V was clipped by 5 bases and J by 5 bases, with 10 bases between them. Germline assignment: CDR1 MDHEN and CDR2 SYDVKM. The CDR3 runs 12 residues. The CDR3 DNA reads TGTGCCAGCAGTCGTTGGGGCCACGAGCAGTACTTC. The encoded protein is CASSRWGHEQYF.

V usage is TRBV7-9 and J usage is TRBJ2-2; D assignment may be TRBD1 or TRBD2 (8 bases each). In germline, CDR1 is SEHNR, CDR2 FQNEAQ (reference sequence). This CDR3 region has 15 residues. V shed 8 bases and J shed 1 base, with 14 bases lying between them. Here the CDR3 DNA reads TGTGCCAGCGGACAGGGACTAGTGAACACCGGGGAGCTGTTTTTT. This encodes CASGQGLVNTGELFF.

CDR3 in amino acids: CASIQGETQYF. In DNA form, the CDR3 reads TGTGCCAGCATCCAAGGGGAGACCCAGTACTTC. The chain employs TRBV27 and TRBJ2-5; D gene ambiguous. The CDR3 runs to 11 residues. V was shortened by 7 bases and J by 5 bases, with 8 bases between the two germline ends. Germline V gives CDR1 MNHEY, CDR2 SMNVEV (reference sequence).

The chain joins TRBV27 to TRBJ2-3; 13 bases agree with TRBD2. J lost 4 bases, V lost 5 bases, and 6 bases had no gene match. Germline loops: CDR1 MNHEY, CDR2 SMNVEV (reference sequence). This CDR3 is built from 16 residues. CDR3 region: CASSLGLAGVPDTQYF. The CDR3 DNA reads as TGTGCCAGCAGTCTTGGACTAGCGGGAGTCCCAGATACGCAGTATTTT.

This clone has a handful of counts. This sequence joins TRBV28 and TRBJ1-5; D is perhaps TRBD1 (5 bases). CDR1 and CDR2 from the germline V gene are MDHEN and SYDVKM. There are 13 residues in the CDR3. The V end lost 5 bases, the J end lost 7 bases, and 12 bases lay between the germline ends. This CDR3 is CASSPNRDQPQHF. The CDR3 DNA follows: TGTGCCAGCAGTCCCAATAGGGACCAGCCCCAGCATTTT.

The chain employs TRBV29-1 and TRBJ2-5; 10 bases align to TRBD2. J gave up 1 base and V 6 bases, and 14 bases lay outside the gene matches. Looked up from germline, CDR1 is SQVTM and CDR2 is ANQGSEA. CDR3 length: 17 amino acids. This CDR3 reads CSVLGASGRSAQETQYF. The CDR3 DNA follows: TGCAGCGTCCTGGGCGCTAGCGGGAGATCGGCCCAAGAGACCCAGTACTTC.

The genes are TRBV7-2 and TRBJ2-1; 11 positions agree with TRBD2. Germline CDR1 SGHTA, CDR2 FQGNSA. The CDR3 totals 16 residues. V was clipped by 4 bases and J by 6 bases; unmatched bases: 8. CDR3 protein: CASSSRLAGRINEQFF. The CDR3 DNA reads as TGTGCCAGCAGCTCACGACTAGCGGGACGTATCAATGAGCAGTTCTTC.

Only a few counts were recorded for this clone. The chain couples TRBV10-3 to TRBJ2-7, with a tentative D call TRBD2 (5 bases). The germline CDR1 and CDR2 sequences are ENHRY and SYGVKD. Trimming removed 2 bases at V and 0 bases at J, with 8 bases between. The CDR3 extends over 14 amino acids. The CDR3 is CAISELGSSYEQYF. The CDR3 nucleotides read TGTGCCATCAGTGAGCTGGGGAGCTCCTACGAGCAGTACTTC.

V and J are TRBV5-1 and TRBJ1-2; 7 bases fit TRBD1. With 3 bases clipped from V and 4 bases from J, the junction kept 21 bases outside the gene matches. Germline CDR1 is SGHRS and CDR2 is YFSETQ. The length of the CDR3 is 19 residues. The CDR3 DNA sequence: TGCGCCAGCAGCTCCATCGGGGGAGGGGGCACATTAGCGGCCTATGGCTACACCTTC. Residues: CASSSIGGGGTLAAYGYTF. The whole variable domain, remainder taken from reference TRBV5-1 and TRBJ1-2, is KAGVTQTPRYLIKTRGQQVTLSCSPISGHRSVSWYQQTPGQGLQFLFEYFSETQRNKGNFPGRFSGRQFSNSRSEMNVSTLELGDSALYLCASSSIGGGGTLAAYGYTFGSGTRLTVV.

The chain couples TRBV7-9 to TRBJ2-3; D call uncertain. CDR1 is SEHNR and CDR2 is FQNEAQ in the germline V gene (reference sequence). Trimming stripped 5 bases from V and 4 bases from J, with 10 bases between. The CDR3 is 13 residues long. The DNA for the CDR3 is TGTGCCAGCAGCCCCTCTCTCTCAGATACGCAGTATTTT. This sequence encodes CASSPSLSDTQYF.

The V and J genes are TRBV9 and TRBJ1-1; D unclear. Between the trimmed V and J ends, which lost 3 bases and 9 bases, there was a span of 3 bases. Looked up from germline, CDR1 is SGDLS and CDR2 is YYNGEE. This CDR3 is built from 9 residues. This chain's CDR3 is CASSGKAFF. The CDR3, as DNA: TGTGCCAGCAGCGGGAAAGCTTTCTTT.

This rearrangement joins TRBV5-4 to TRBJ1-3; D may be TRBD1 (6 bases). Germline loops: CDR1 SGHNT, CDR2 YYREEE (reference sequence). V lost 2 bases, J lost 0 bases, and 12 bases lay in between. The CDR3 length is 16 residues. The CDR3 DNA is TGTGCCAGCAGCTTACAGGGCCCTGTCTCTGGAAACACCATATATTTT. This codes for CASSLQGPVSGNTIYF.

The CDR3 DNA is TGCGCCAGCAGCCAAAAACCCGGGTCATACGAGCAGTACTTC. Its translation is CASSQKPGSYEQYF. The chain joins TRBV4-3 to TRBJ2-7; no clear D. V lost 2 bases to trimming and J lost 4 bases, with 12 bases between them. This CDR3 is 14 amino acids long. Germline assignment: CDR1 LGHNA and CDR2 YSLEER.

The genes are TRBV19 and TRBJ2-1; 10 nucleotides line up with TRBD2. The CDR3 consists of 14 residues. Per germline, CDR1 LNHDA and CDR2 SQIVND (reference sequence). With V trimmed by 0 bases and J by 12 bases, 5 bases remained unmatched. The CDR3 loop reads CASSIEASGRGQFF. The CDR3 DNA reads TGTGCCAGTAGTATAGAGGCTAGCGGGAGAGGGCAGTTCTTC.

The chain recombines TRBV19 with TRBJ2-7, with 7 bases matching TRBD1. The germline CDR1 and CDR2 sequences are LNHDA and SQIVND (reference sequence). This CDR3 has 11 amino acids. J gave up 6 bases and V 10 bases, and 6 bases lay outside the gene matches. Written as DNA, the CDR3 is TGTGCCACCGCGACAGGGCTCGAGCAGTACTTC. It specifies CATATGLEQYF.

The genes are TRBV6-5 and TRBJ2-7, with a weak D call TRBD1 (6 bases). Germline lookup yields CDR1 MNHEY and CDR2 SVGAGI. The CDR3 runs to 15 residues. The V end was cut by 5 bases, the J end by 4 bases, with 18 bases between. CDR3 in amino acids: CASSLSRQGKYEQYF. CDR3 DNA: TGTGCCAGCAGTCTCTCGCGCCAGGGGAAGTACGAGCAGTACTTC.

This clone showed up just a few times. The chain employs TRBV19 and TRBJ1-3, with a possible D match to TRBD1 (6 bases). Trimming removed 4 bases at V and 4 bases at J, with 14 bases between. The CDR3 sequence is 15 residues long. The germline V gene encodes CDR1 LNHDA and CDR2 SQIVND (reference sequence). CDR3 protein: CASSTYPGQGNTIYF. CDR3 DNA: TGTGCCAGTAGTACCTACCCGGGACAAGGAAACACCATATATTTT.

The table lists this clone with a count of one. CDR3 in DNA: TGCGCCAGCAGCTGGAGGGAGGGCTCAGATACGCAGTATTTT. Translated: CASSWREGSDTQYF. V is TRBV5-1 and J is TRBJ2-3; 7 bases match TRBD2. Germline loops: CDR1 SGHRS, CDR2 YFSETQ. The J segment lost 4 bases and the V segment lost 3 bases, leaving 5 bases of the junction unmatched. There are 14 residues in the CDR3.

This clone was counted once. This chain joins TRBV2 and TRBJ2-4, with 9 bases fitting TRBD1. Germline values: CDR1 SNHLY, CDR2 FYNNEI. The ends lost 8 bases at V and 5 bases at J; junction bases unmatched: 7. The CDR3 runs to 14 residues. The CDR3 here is CASGGTGNQNIQYF. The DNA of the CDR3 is TGTGCCAGCGGGGGGACAGGGAACCAAAACATTCAGTACTTC.

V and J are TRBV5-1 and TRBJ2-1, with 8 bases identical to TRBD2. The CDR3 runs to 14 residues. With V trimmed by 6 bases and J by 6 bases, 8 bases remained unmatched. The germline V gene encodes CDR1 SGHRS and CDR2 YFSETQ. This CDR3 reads CASIRGGGGNEQFF. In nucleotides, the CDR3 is TGCGCCAGCATTCGGGGGGGAGGTGGCAATGAGCAGTTCTTC.

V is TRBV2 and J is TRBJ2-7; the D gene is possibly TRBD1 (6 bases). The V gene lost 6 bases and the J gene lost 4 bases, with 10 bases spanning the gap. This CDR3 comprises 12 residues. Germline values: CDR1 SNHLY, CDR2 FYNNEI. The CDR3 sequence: CASRQGFYEQYF. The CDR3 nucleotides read TGTGCCAGCAGACAGGGTTTTTACGAGCAGTACTTC.

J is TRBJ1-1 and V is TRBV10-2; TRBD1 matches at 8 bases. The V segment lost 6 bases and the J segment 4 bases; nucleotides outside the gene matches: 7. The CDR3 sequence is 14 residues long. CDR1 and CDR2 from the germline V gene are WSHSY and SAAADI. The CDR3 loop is CASRATGGGTEAFF. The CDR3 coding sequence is TGCGCCAGCAGAGCCACAGGGGGAGGCACTGAAGCTTTCTTT.

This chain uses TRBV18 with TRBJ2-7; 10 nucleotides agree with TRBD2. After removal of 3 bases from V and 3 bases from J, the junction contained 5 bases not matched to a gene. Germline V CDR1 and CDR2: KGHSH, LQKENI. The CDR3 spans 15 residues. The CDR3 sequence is CASSPVAGGDYEQYF. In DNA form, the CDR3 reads TGTGCCAGCTCACCGGTAGCGGGAGGTGACTACGAGCAGTACTTC.

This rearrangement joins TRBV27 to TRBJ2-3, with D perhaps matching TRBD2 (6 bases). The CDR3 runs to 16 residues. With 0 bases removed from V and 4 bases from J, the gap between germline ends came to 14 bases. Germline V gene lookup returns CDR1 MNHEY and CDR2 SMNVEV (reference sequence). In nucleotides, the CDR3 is TGTGCCAGCAGTTTATCGGTCGGGAGTCTCCCAGATACGCAGTATTTT. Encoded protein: CASSLSVGSLPDTQYF.

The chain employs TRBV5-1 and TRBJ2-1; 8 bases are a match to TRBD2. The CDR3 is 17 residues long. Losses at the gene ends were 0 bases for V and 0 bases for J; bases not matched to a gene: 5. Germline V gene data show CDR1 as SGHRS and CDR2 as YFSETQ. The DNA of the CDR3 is TGCGCCAGCAGCTTGGGAGCGGGAGTGACCTCCTACAATGAGCAGTTCTTC. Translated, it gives CASSLGAGVTSYNEQFF.

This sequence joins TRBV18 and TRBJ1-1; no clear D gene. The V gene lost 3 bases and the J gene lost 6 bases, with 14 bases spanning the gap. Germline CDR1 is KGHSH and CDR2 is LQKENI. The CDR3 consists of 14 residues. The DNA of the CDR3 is TGTGCCAGCTCACCTTATAGTCTTAGCCCTGAAGCTTTCTTT. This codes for CASSPYSLSPEAFF.

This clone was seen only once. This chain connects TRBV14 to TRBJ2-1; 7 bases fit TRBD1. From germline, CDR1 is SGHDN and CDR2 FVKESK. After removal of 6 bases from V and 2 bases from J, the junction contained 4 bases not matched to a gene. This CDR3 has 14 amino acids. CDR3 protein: CASRGQATYNEQFF. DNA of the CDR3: TGTGCCAGCAGAGGACAGGCTACCTACAATGAGCAGTTCTTC.

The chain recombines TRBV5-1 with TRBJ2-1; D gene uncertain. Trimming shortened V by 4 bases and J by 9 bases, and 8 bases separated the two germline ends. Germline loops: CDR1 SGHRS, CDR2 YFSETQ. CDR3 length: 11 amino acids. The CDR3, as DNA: TGCGCCAGCAGCCAGTTAGCTGAGCAGTTCTTC. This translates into CASSQLAEQFF. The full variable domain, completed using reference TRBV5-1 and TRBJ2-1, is KAGVTQTPRYLIKTRGQQVTLSCSPISGHRSVSWYQQTPGQGLQFLFEYFSETQRNKGNFPGRFSGRQFSNSRSEMNVSTLELGDSALYLCASSQLAEQFFGPGTRLTVL.

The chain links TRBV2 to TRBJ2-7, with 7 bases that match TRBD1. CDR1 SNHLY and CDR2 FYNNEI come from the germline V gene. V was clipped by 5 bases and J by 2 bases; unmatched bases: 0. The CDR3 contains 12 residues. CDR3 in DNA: TGTGCCAGCAGTCAGGGGGCCTACGAGCAGTACTTC. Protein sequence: CASSQGAYEQYF.